This T cell receptor (beta chain) is from a study of cytomegalovirus exposure and HLA in healthy donors. Germline CDR1 reads MNHNS; CDR2 reads SASEGT. The junction had 4 bases not matched to a gene; V was cut back by 6 bases and J by 8 bases. The CDR3 covers 13 residues. PCR used 60 Vbeta primers and 13 Jbeta primers. TCRdb's table, derived via immunoSEQ multiplex PCR, lists solely in-frame clones and lacks some. The table has approximately 53,000 clones, 80% seen once. The TCR was taken from a man aged 25-45 years in good health and CMV-seropositive. This rearrangement joins TRBV6-1 to TRBJ1-6, with 7 bases fitting TRBD1. What was sequenced was PBMCs. The CDR3 region has the DNA TGTGCCAGCAGACGACAGGGAGATTCACCCCTCCACTTT. Translated, it gives CASRRQGDSPLHF.